The 21 T cell receptor beta chains in this list originate from one sample, sequenced in a study of blood T cells in healthy people across ages. Combining a sample-barcoded 5' primer with a J-beta primer mix, a second PCR ran for roughly 6 to 12 cycles. One entry per CDR3 protein, called by TCRdb with MiXCR from the 5' RACE reads. The sample includes 800,000 to 950,000 distinct CDR3 sequences, under 35% seen only once; the top ten take roughly 10%. This sample also appeared in a second study, on T cells of mothers and their children.

Sequencing input: blood. These receptors all stem from a woman in her thirties or forties in good health.

As for this clonotype: This may be a read error, as it is one base from a much larger clone. V usage is TRBV3-1 and J usage is TRBJ2-5, with D possibly being TRBD2 (6 bases). The CDR3 has 14 amino acids. The ends were cut back, 7 bases at V and 5 bases at J, with 17 bases in the middle. Germline CDR1 reads LGHDT; CDR2 reads YNNKEL (reference sequence). The CDR3 spells CASNLRGVRETQYF. The CDR3 DNA follows: TGTGCCAGCAACCTCCGCGGGGTAAGGGAGACCCAGTACTTC.

Remarks on this clonotype: A read error is possible here, since a much larger clone lies one base away. The chain employs TRBV7-9 and TRBJ2-6; the D gene is possibly TRBD1 (5 bases). Trimming stripped 7 bases from V and 2 bases from J, with 21 bases between. The germline gives CDR1 SEHNR, CDR2 FQNEAQ (reference sequence). The CDR3 has 18 residues. CDR3 DNA: TGTGCCAGCAACTTTAGGGGAACAGGCGGCCCTGGGGCCAACGTCCTGACTTTC. Translation: CASNFRGTGGPGANVLTF.

This clonotype was picked up many times. This chain joins TRBV5-1 and TRBJ1-2; the D gene is possibly TRBD1 (5 bases). The V end was cut by 1 base, the J end by 8 bases, with 18 bases between. This CDR3 has 15 residues. The germline CDR1 and CDR2 sequences are SGHRS and YFSETQ. For the CDR3, the DNA is TGCGCCAGCAGCTTGAATCGAGGGGTTGACCGAGGCTACACCTTC. Residues: CASSLNRGVDRGYTF.

Worth noting for this clonotype: A much larger clone lies one base from this, so it may be a read error. The J gene is TRBJ2-5, the V gene TRBV20-1, with TRBD1 matching over 8 bases. The DNA end lines up better with TRBJ2-7; the J call may be wrong. Germline V gives CDR1 DFQATT, CDR2 SNEGSKA (reference sequence). There are 15 residues in the CDR3. The CDR3 spells CSATEGQGSAYEQYF. The CDR3 nucleotides read TGCAGTGCTACGGAAGGACAGGGTAGCGCCTACGAGCAGTACTTC.

CDR3 in DNA: TGTGCCGCCAACAGAGTGGGGACTCAGCCCCAGCATTTT. This encodes CAANRVGTQPQHF. V and J are TRBV15 and TRBJ1-5, with D possibly TRBD1 on 5 matching bases. This CDR3 region has 13 residues. V lost 11 bases, J lost 6 bases, and 17 bases lay in between. CDR1 and CDR2 (germline): LNHNV, YYDKDF (reference sequence).

The chain employs TRBV7-2 and TRBJ1-2, with D tentatively TRBD1 (5 bases). CDR1 is SGHTA and CDR2 is FQGNSA in the germline V gene. This CDR3 is 15 amino acids long. The V end was cut by 2 bases, the J end by 4 bases, with 14 bases between. CDR3 sequence (DNA): TGTGCCAGCAGCTTAATCTGCAGGGTTAGCTATGGCTACACCTTC. This sequence encodes CASSLICRVSYGYTF.

Only a few counts were recorded for this clonotype. V is TRBV7-9 and J is TRBJ2-7, with 10 bases identical to TRBD1. The CDR3 loop spans 15 amino acids. Germline trimming cut 5 bases from V and 5 bases from J; bases unmatched to any gene: 9. Germline V lookup: CDR1 SEHNR, CDR2 FQNEAQ (reference sequence). CDR3 residues: CASSKAGTGANEQYF. The CDR3 DNA follows: TGTGCCAGCAGCAAAGCCGGGACAGGGGCCAACGAGCAGTACTTC.

This chain links TRBV5-1 with TRBJ2-7, with TRBD1 matching over 7 bases. Per germline, CDR1 SGHRS and CDR2 YFSETQ. There are 12 residues in the CDR3. V gave up 5 bases and J gave up 3 bases; unmatched junction bases: 2. The CDR3 nucleotides read TGCGCCAGCAGGGGACAGAACTACGAGCAGTACTTC. It yields the protein CASRGQNYEQYF. The whole variable domain, remainder taken from reference TRBV5-1 and TRBJ2-7, is KAGVTQTPRYLIKTRGQQVTLSCSPISGHRSVSWYQQTPGQGLQFLFEYFSETQRNKGNFPGRFSGRQFSNSRSEMNVSTLELGDSALYLCASRGQNYEQYFGPGTRLTVT.

This clonotype has a handful of counts. The J gene is TRBJ2-1, the V gene TRBV6-2 or TRBV6-3, with 10 bases identical to TRBD1. CDR3 length equals 20 residues. V gave up 8 bases and J gave up 0 bases; unmatched junction bases: 19. Per the germline V gene, CDR1 is MNHEY and CDR2 is SVGEGT. CDR3 DNA sequence: TGTGCCAGCCGCCCTGCACGAGGGACAGGGGAAACTAGCTCCTACAATGAGCAGTTCTTC. This encodes CASRPARGTGETSSYNEQFF.

This chain uses TRBV5-5 with TRBJ1-4, with D uncertain. This CDR3 has 13 residues. V lost 4 bases and J 7 bases, leaving 11 bases between the germline ends. Germline CDR1 and CDR2: SGHKS and YYEKEE (reference sequence). The CDR3 loop reads CASSEYPGEKLFF. CDR3 DNA: TGTGCCAGCAGCGAATACCCAGGTGAAAAACTGTTTTTT. The full variable domain, completed using reference TRBV5-5 and TRBJ1-4, is DAGVTQSPTHLIKTRGQQVTLRCSPISGHKSVSWYQQVLGQGPQFIFQYYEKEERGRGNFPDRFSARQFPNYSSELNVNALLLGDSALYLCASSEYPGEKLFFGSGTQLSVL.

The chain uses TRBV30 and TRBJ2-5, with D unclear. In germline, CDR1 is GTSNPN, CDR2 SVGIG (reference sequence). V was trimmed by 0 bases and J by 5 bases, leaving 4 bases between them. This CDR3 has 11 residues. The CDR3 is CAWSVSETQYF. In nucleotides, the CDR3 is TGTGCCTGGAGTGTAAGCGAGACCCAGTACTTC.

V and J are TRBV12-5 and TRBJ1-1; no clear D. V lost 2 bases to trimming and J lost 0 bases, with 13 bases between them. Germline V gives CDR1 LGHNT, CDR2 FRNRAP. The CDR3 runs to 16 residues. The CDR3 spells CASGLTVSKMNTEAFF. The DNA for the CDR3 is TGTGCTAGTGGTTTGACCGTGTCCAAAATGAACACTGAAGCTTTCTTT.

This clonotype was detected many times. This chain joins TRBV7-2 and TRBJ2-7; D possibly uses TRBD1 or TRBD2 (6 bases each). CDR3 length equals 13 residues. Trimming cost V 2 bases and J 5 bases, with 10 bases left between them. CDR1 and CDR2 (germline): SGHTA, FQGNSA. This CDR3 is CASSLRGDNEQYF. The CDR3 coding sequence is TGTGCCAGCAGCTTAAGGGGGGACAACGAGCAGTACTTC.

The table lists this clonotype with many counts. The chain employs TRBV7-9 and TRBJ2-1; unclear D gene. The CDR3 loop spans 13 amino acids. Germline CDR1 reads SEHNR; CDR2 reads FQNEAQ (reference sequence). V lost 0 bases and J lost 7, with 7 bases in between. Here the CDR3 DNA reads TGTGCCAGCAGCTTAGCTCAAGGGAATGAGCAGTTCTTC. The encoded protein is CASSLAQGNEQFF.

The chain employs TRBV9 and TRBJ2-5, with 9 positions matching TRBD1. The CDR3 runs to 14 residues. Trimming cost V 4 bases and J 4 bases; bases outside gene matches: 5. Germline CDR1 reads SGDLS; CDR2 reads YYNGEE. In nucleotides, the CDR3 is TGTGCCAGCAGCATCGGGACAGGGTTAGAGACCCAGTACTTC. Translated: CASSIGTGLETQYF.

This sequence joins TRBV7-3 and TRBJ2-6; TRBD1 matches 12 bases. CDR1 and CDR2 (germline): SGHTA, FQGTGA. The CDR3 spans 18 residues. The V and J ends lost 1 base and 2 bases, in that order; junction bases with no gene match: 3. CDR3 sequence: CASSLRGQGATGANVLTF. In DNA, the CDR3 is TGTGCCAGCAGCTTAAGGGGACAGGGGGCGACTGGGGCCAACGTCCTGACTTTC.

As to this clonotype: A read error may account for a junction end that differs from germline. The chain carries TRBV20-1 and TRBJ2-7; no firm D call. The CDR3 extends over 12 amino acids. The germline V gene encodes CDR1 DFQATT and CDR2 SNEGSKA (reference sequence). The CDR3 protein is CRAREDTYEQYF. CDR3 DNA: TGCAGGGCTAGGGAAGACACGTACGAGCAGTACTTC.

The table lists this clonotype with a few counts. Being one base from a much bigger clone, this may be a read error. This sequence joins TRBV29-1 and TRBJ1-2, with 11 positions matching TRBD1. Germline loops: CDR1 SQVTM, CDR2 ANQGSEA. CDR3 size: 13 residues. CDR3 loop: CSVGDRGYYDYTF. The DNA for the CDR3 is TGCAGCGTTGGGGACAGGGGGTACTATGACTACACCTTC.

This clonotype was counted a few times. V is TRBV12-3 or TRBV12-4 and J is TRBJ2-3, with 7 bases aligning to TRBD1. The junction had 11 bases not matched to a gene; V was cut back by 5 bases and J by 6 bases. The CDR3 length is 15 residues. CDR3 sequence: CASSPQEGAQDTQYF. As DNA, the CDR3 is TGTGCCAGCAGTCCACAAGAGGGGGCTCAGGATACGCAGTATTTT.

The rearrangement uses TRBV5-1 and TRBJ2-1; 8 bases are a match to TRBD1. The CDR3 loop spans 14 amino acids. The junction had 9 bases not matched to a gene; V was cut back by 4 bases and J by 9 bases. The germline V gene encodes CDR1 SGHRS and CDR2 YFSETQ. The DNA of the CDR3 is TGCGCCAGCAGCGGTCGGACAGGGCCCGCTGAGCAGTTCTTC. Translating gives CASSGRTGPAEQFF. The variable domain in full, with the rest retrieved from reference TRBV5-1 and TRBJ2-1, is KAGVTQTPRYLIKTRGQQVTLSCSPISGHRSVSWYQQTPGQGLQFLFEYFSETQRNKGNFPGRFSGRQFSNSRSEMNVSTLELGDSALYLCASSGRTGPAEQFFGPGTRLTVL.

This clonotype was picked up many times. The chain uses TRBV4-1 and TRBJ2-7, with a weak D call TRBD2 (5 bases). The germline gives CDR1 MGHRA, CDR2 YSYEKL. V was clipped by 5 bases and J by 5 bases, with 22 bases between them. This CDR3 has 16 amino acids. CDR3 sequence (DNA): TGCGCCAGCAGCAAAAGAGGGCCACAAACCCAGCACGAGCAGTACTTC. Its translation: CASSKRGPQTQHEQYF.